This T cell receptor beta chain is from a study of shared clonotypes between healthy human individuals. General study findings and limits: Memory subsets had estimated richness that was generally smaller than that of naive subsets.

Both subsets, CD45RA+ naive and CD45RA-negative memory, were split from the CD4+ cells. Only in-frame clones appear in the TCRdb table, and some are missing; sequencing was by immunoSEQ multiplex PCR. Of over a million clones detected, 75% to 85% appear once; the ten largest clones hold more than 0.45%. Unmatched junction bases numbered 12, after V lost 3 bases and J lost 0 bases. The CDR3 has 20 residues. The germline gives CDR1 SGHRS, CDR2 YFSETQ. A few counts support this clone. No antigen is known for it. The clonotype was recovered from a man aged 18 to 29 in good health. Some clones in this sample may be carry-over from other donors' samples. This chain links TRBV5-1 with TRBJ2-1, with 13 nucleotides matching TRBD2. The material sequenced was memory CD4+ T cells from PBMCs. This sample's subset: CD45RA-negative fraction. CDR3: CASSSAGLAGISSSYNEQFF. DNA for the CDR3: TGCGCCAGCAGCTCCGCGGGACTAGCGGGAATATCGAGCTCCTACAATGAGCAGTTCTTC.